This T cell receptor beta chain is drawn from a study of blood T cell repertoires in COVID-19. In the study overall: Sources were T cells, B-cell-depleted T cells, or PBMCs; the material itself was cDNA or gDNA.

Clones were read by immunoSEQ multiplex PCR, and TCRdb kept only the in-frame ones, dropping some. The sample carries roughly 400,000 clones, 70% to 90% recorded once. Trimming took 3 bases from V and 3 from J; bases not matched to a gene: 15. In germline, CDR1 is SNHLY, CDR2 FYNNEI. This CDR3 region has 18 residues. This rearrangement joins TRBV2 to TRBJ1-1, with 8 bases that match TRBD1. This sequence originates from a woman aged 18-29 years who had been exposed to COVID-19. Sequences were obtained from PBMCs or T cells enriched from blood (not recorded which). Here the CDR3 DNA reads TGTGCCAGCAGTGATTACAGGGGTTACAGGGGGGCGGACACTGAAGCTTTCTTT. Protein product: CASSDYRGYRGADTEAFF.